This TCR beta chain was documented in a study of OX40 agonist ivuxolimab in advanced cancers. Overall study: Patients were given ivuxolimab, an antibody that agonizes OX40 (CD134).

Assay: immunoSEQ multiplex PCR; the TCRdb copy retains only in-frame clones and omits some. The data show tens of thousands of clones, over 75% seen once. The TCR comes from an adult with an advanced solid tumor such as melanoma, head and neck, liver or kidney cancer. Material: CD4+ or CD8+ T cells sorted from blood, obtained in a trial of the OX40 agonist ivuxolimab.

The CDR3 nucleotides are TGTGCCAGCAGCTTAGGCGTTCGGACTAGCGGACCAGGATACAATGAGCAGTTCTTC. Amino acid sequence: CASSLGVRTSGPGYNEQFF. This chain links TRBV7-2 with TRBJ2-1, with 10 positions matching TRBD2. The CDR3 has 19 residues. The V gene end was trimmed by 1 base and the J gene end by 4 bases; junction bases not matched to a gene: 13. Germline assignment: CDR1 SGHTA and CDR2 FQGNSA.